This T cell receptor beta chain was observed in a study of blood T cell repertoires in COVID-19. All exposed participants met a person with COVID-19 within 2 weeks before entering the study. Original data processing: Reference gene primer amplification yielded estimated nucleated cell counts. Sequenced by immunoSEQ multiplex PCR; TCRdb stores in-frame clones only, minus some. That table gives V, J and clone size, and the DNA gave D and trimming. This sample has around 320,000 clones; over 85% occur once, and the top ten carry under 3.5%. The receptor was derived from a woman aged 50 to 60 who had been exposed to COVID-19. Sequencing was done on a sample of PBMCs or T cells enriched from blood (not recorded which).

The CDR3 bases are TGTGCCAGCAGCCGAGAAGCTGGACTACCCTACGAGCAGTACTTC. Its translation is CASSREAGLPYEQYF. The V gene is TRBV4-2, the J gene TRBJ2-7; D may be TRBD2 (6 bases). The CDR3 consists of 15 residues. Germline CDR1 reads LGHNA; CDR2 reads YNFKEQ. With 4 bases removed from V and 2 bases from J, the gap between germline ends came to 15 bases.